The T cell receptor beta chain described here comes from a study of Ad26.COV2.S vaccination and SARS-CoV-2 variants. The assay was immunoSEQ multiplex PCR, and TCRdb's table has in-frame clones only and misses some. Of about 350,000 clones detected, 88% appear once; the ten largest clones hold 5.5% to 7%. With 5 bases clipped from V and 6 bases from J, the junction kept 9 bases outside the gene matches. CDR1 and CDR2 (germline): SNHLY, FYNNEI. The CDR3 consists of 14 residues. Described treatment: around 19 received Ad26.COV2.S at low or high dose, single or two shots; about 5 received placebo; per-sample allocation not given. Specimens were obtained on day 63 following the first vaccine or placebo injection.

The sample in question was peripheral blood, obtained in a trial of Ad26.COV2.S vaccine versus placebo. The chain uses TRBV2 and TRBJ2-7; 8 bases are a match to TRBD2. This TCR came from a person between 18 and 59 years old who received the Ad26.COV2.S COVID-19 vaccine or a placebo. Here the CDR3 DNA reads TGTGCCAGCAGTCGGGCGGGGGGCTATAGCGAGCAGTACTTC. This codes for CASSRAGGYSEQYF.